This TCR beta chain was recovered during a study of T cell responses to AZD1222 COVID-19 vaccine. Profiling relied on immunoSEQ multiplex PCR, and the TCRdb table lists in-frame clones only, not all of them. The data show 180,000 or so clones, 80% to 95% seen once. The CDR3 covers 17 residues. Germline CDR1 reads MDHEN; CDR2 reads SYDVKM. Trimming cost V 1 base and J 1 base, with 14 bases left between them. This chain connects TRBV28 to TRBJ1-5; D may be TRBD1 (6 bases). This material consisted of peripheral blood, taken 28 days after the second AZD1222 dose. This TCR derives from an adult who received the AZD1222 COVID-19 vaccine. CDR3: CASSLFGGPTSNQPQHF. CDR3 in DNA: TGTGCCAGCAGTTTATTCGGGGGGCCGACAAGCAATCAGCCCCAGCATTTT. The variable domain in full, completed from reference TRBV28 and TRBJ1-5, reads DVKVTQSSRYLVKRTGEKVFLECVQDMDHENMFWYRQDPGLGLRLIYFSYDVKMKEKGDIPEGYSVSREKKERFSLILESASTNQTSMYLCASSLFGGPTSNQPQHFGDGTRLSIL.